This TCR beta chain was identified during a study of post-analysis software for immune sequencing data. Looking at the study overall: Courses of disease covered relapsing-remitting, secondary progressive and progressive-relapsing multiple sclerosis. Overall study results and limits: Multiple sclerosis was associated with a significant reduction in normalized Chao1 diversity relative to controls. When patients were compared with controls, a handful of TRBV segments were more frequent, TRBV5-6, TRBV5-1 and TRBV20-1 among them. Pronounced co-clustering by F measure was evident among identically batched samples.

CDR3 length equals 16 residues. V was pared by 4 bases and J by 4 bases, with 19 bases between. Germline V gene sequence: CDR1 SGHTA, CDR2 FQGTGA. Unique molecular identifiers tagged the TCR beta cDNA libraries. Input populations of roughly 1 to 10 million T cells gave rise to approximately 500,000 cDNA molecules. MiXCR, applied by TCRdb to the PCR reads, yields one record per CDR3 protein. This table holds hundreds of thousands of distinct CDR3 sequences, approximately 50% found once. As regards this clonotype: Its target is not known.

This sequence was found in a girl between 10 and 17 years old with multiple sclerosis. The gene calls are TRBV7-3 and TRBJ1-2, with TRBD1 as a possible D gene (6 bases). The sample taken for sequencing was blood. CDR3 loop: CASSWGPGINSYGYTF. Here the CDR3 DNA reads TGTGCCAGCAGCTGGGGGCCGGGCATCAATTCCTATGGCTACACCTTC.